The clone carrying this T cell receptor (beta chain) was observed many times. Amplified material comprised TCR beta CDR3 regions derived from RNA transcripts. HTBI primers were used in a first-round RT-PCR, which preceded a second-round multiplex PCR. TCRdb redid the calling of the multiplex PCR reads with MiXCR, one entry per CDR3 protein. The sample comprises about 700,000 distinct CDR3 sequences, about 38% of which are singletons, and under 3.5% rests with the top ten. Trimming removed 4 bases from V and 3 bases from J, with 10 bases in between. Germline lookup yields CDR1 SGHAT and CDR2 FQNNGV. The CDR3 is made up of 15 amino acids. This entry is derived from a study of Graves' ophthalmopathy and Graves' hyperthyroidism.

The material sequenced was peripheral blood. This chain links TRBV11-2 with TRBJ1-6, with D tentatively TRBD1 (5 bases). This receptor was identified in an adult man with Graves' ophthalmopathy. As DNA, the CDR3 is TGTGCCAGCAGCTCACTCGACAGCTATAATTCACCCCTCCACTTT. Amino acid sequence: CASSSLDSYNSPLHF.